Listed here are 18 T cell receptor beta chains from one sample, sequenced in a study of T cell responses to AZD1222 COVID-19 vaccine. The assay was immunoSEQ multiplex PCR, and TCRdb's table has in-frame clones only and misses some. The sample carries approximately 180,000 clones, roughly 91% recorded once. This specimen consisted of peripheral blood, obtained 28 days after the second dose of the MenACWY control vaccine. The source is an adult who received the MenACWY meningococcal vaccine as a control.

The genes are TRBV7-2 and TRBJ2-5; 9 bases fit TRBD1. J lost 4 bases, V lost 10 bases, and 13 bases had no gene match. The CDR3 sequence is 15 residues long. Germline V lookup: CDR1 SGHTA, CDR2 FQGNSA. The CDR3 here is CAISGTGITVETQYF. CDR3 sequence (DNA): TGTGCCATATCCGGGACAGGGATAACGGTAGAGACCCAGTACTTC.

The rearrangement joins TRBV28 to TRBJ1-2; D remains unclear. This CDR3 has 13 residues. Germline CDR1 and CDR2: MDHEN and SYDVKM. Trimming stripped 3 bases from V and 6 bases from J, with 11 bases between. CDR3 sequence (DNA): TGTGCCAGCAGTTTTAATGAGTGGGATGGCTACACCTTC. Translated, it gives CASSFNEWDGYTF.

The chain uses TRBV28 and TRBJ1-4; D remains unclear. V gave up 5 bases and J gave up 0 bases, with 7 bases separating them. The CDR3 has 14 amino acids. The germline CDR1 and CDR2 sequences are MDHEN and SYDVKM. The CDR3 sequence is CASSRGSTNEKLFF. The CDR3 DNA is TGTGCCAGCAGTCGAGGTTCAACTAATGAAAAACTGTTTTTT.

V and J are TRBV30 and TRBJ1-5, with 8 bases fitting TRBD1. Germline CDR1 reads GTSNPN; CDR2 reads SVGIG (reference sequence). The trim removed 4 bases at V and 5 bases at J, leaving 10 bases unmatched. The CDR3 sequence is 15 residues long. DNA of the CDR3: TGTGCCTGGACTATGACAGGGGATCTCGATCAGCCCCAGCATTTT. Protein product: CAWTMTGDLDQPQHF.

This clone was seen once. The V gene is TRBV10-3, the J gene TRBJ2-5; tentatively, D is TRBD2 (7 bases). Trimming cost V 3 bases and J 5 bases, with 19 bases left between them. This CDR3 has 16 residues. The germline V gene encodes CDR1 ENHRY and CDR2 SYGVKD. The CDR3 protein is CAISDSGLERGETQYF. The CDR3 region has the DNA TGTGCCATCAGTGACTCCGGACTAGAGAGGGGGGAGACCCAGTACTTC.

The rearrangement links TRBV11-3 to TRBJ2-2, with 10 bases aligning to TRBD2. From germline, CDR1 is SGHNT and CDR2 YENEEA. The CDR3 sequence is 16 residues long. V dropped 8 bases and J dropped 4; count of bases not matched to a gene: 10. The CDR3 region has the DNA TGTGCCAGCGGGCTGAGCGGGAGGGGTATCACCGGGGAGCTGTTTTTT. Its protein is CASGLSGRGITGELFF.

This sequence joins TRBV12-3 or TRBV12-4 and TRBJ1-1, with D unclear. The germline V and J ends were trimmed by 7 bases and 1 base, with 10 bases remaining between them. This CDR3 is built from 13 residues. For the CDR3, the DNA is TGTGCCAGCACGAGACGGAGGAACACTGAAGCTTTCTTT. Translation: CASTRRRNTEAFF.

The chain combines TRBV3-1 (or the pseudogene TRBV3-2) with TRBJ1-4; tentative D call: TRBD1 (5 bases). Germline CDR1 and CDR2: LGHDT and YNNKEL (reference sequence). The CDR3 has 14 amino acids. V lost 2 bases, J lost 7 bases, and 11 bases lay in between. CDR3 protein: CASSQQAGGEKLFF. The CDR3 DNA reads TGTGCCAGCAGCCAACAGGCTGGGGGTGAAAAACTGTTTTTT.

CDR3 protein: CASSPWGGRNNSPLHF. The CDR3 region has the DNA TGTGCCAGCTCGCCTTGGGGGGGCCGAAATAATTCACCCCTCCACTTT. This chain uses TRBV18 with TRBJ1-6; D is perhaps TRBD1 (6 bases). The CDR3 has 16 residues. Germline V CDR1 and CDR2: KGHSH, LQKENI. V lost 6 bases and J lost 5, with 17 bases in between.

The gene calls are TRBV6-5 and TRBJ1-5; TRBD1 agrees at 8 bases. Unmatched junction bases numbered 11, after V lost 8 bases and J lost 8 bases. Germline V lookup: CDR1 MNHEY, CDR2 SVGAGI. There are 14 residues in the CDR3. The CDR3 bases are TGTGCCAGCCGGGCTGCGACAGGGGTGAAGCCCCAGCATTTT. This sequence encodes CASRAATGVKPQHF.

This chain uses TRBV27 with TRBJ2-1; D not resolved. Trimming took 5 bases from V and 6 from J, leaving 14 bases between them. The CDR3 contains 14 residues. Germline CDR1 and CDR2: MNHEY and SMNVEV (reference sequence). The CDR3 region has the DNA TGTGCCAGCAGTCTCACAACCGGGCCCAATGAGCAGTTCTTC. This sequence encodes CASSLTTGPNEQFF.

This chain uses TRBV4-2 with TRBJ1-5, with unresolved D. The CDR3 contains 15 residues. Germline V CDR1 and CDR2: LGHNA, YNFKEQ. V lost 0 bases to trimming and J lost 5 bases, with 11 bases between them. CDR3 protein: CASSQDPSRHQPQHF. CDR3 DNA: TGTGCCAGCAGCCAAGATCCCTCCCGGCATCAGCCCCAGCATTTT.

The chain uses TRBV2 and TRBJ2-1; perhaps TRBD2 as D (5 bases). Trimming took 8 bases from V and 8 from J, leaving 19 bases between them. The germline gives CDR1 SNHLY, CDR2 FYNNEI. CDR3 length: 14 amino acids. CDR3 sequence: CASAAPGSRYEQFF. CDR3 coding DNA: TGTGCCAGCGCCGCTCCGGGATCACGGTATGAGCAGTTCTTC. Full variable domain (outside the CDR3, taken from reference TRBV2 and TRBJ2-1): EPEVTQTPSHQVTQMGQEVILRCVPISNHLYFYWYRQILGQKVEFLVSFYNNEISEKSEIFDDQFSVERPDGSNFTLKIRSTKLEDSAMYFCASAAPGSRYEQFFGPGTRLTVL.

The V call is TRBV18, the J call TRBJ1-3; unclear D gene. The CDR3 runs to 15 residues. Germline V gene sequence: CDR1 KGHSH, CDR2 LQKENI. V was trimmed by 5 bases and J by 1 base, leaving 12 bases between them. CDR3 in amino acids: CASSTTMGSGNTIYF. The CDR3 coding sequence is TGTGCCAGCTCAACAACGATGGGGTCTGGAAACACCATATATTTT.

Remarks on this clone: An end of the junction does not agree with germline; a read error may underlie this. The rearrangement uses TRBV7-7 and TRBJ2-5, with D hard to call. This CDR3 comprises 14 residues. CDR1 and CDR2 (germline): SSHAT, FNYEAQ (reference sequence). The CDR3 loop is CASSPNPADKTQYF. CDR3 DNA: TGTGCTAGCAGCCCAAATCCCGCCGATAAGACCCAGTACTTC.

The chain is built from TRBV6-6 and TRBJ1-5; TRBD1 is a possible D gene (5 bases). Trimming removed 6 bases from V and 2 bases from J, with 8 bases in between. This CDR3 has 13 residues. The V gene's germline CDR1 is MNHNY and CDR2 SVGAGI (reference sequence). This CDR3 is CASRPQGNQPQHF. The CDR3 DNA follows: TGTGCCAGCAGACCACAGGGCAATCAGCCCCAGCATTTT.

In DNA, the CDR3 is TGTGCCAGCAGTTTTCCCACAGATACGCAGTATTTT. It is translated as CASSFPTDTQYF. The gene calls are TRBV12-3 or TRBV12-4 and TRBJ2-3; D not resolved. V shed 3 bases and J shed 2 bases, with 3 bases lying between them. CDR3 length equals 12 residues.

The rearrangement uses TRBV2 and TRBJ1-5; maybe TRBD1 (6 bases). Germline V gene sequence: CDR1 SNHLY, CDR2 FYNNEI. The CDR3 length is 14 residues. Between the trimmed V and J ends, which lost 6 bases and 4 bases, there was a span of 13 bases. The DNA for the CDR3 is TGTGCCAGCAGGGAACAGGGCGCAAATCAGCCCCAGCATTTT. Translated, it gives CASREQGANQPQHF.